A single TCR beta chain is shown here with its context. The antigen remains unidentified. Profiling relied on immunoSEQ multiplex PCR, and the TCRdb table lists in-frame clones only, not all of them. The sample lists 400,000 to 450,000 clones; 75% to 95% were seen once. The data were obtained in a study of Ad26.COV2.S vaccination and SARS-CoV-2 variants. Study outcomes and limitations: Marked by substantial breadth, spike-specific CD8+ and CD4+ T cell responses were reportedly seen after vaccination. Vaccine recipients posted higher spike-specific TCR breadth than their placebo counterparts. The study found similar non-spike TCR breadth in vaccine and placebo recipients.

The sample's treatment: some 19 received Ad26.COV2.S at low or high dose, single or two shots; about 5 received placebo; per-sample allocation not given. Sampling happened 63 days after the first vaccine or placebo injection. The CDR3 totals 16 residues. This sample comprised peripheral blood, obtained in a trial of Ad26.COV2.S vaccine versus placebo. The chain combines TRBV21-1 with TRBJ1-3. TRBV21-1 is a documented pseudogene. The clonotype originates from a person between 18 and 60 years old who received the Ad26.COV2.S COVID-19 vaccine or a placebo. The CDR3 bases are TGTGCCAGCAGCCTACGCTGGGGGGATGAGGGAAACACCATATATTTT. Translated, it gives CASSLRWGDEGNTIYF.